This TCR beta chain emerged from a study of T cells after yellow fever vaccination. Overall study results and limits: FACS-sorted repertoires could contain abundant clonotypes contaminating from the bulk population. Clones that expanded after primary vaccination mostly reappeared after the booster (roughly 96% CD4, 75% to 90% CD8).

TCRdb fed the 5' RACE reads into MiXCR, producing one record per CDR3 protein. This sample carries 450,000 to 550,000 distinct CDR3 sequences, 15% to 20% of them seen once, and the ten largest clones take roughly an eighth. This clonotype was observed a few times. Its antigen is still unknown. This receptor was taken from a man aged 25 to 40 who received the YFV17D yellow fever vaccine. Material: PBMCs, obtained 15 days after the yellow fever booster vaccination.

The CDR3 region is CASSQSGNNSPLHF. In DNA, the CDR3 is TGTGCCAGCAGCCAATCAGGAAATAATTCACCCCTCCACTTT. The chain joins TRBV14 to TRBJ1-6; D unresolved. With 2 bases removed from V and 5 bases from J, the gap between germline ends came to 7 bases. The germline gives CDR1 SGHDN, CDR2 FVKESK. This CDR3 has 14 amino acids.